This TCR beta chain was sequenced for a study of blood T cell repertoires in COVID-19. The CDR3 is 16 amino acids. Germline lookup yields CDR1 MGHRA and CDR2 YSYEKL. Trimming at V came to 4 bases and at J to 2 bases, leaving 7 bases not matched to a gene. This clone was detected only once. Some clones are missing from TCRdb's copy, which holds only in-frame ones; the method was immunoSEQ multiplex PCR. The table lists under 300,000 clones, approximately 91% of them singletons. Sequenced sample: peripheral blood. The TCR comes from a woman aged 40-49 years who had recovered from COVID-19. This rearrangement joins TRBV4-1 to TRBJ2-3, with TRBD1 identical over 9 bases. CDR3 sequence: CASSRPGQGSTDTQYF. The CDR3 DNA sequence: TGCGCCAGCAGCCGCCCGGGACAGGGTTCCACAGATACGCAGTATTTT.